This TCR beta chain was identified in a study of blood T cell repertoires in COVID-19. Study at large: T cells, B-cell-depleted T cells, or PBMCs provided the cDNA or gDNA that served as material.

V lost 8 bases, J lost 6 bases, and 16 bases lay in between. This CDR3 has 14 residues. Germline-derived CDR1 and CDR2 are SNHLY and FYNNEI. Measured with immunoSEQ multiplex PCR; TCRdb has only the in-frame clones, and not every one. The sample consists of roughly 95,000 clones, approximately 82% of them appearing once. This clone was seen only a few times. The receptor was isolated from a man aged 45-65 years with active or convalescent COVID-19. Sequenced input: peripheral blood. This chain links TRBV2 with TRBJ2-2; D is possibly TRBD2 (6 bases). CDR3 DNA sequence: TGTGCCAGCTTGGGGGAGGTTGTGGCCGGGGAGCTGTTTTTT. Translating gives CASLGEVVAGELFF.